These T cell receptor beta chains were read from a single sample in a study of cytomegalovirus exposure and HLA in healthy donors. Profiled with immunoSEQ multiplex PCR; TCRdb holds only in-frame clones, not every one. Of fewer than 150,000 clones in the sample, about four fifths were seen once. The sequenced sample consisted of PBMCs. These receptors all come from a female donor in good health and CMV-seropositive. CDR3s include the opening cysteine and the closing phenylalanine or tryptophan. A D gene is named only where the DNA matches it firmly. Not all rows give a size; the values are once, few, many and, for expanded clones, a class.

v_call,d_call,clone_size,j_call,cdr3_aa,cdr3_nt
TRBV6-5,NA,NA,TRBJ1-2,CASSYSIQGSPRQYTF,TGTGCCAGCAGTTACTCGATACAGGGCTCCCCTCGGCAGTACACCTTC
TRBV15,TRBD2,few,TRBJ2-1,CATSSGRASYNEQFF,TGTGCCACCAGCTCGGGGAGGGCAAGCTACAATGAGCAGTTCTTC
TRBV5-8,NA,NA,TRBJ1-2,CASSSTGLRAYGYTF,TGTGCCAGCAGCTCCACCGGCCTCAGGGCTTATGGCTACACCTTC
TRBV30,TRBD1,few,TRBJ2-7,CAWRWTGGTYEQYF,TGTGCCTGGAGATGGACAGGGGGAACCTACGAGCAGTACTTC
TRBV27,TRBD1,NA,TRBJ1-2,CASRPQGGGYTF,TGTGCCAGCAGACCACAGGGGGGTGGCTACACCTTC
TRBV18,NA,NA,TRBJ1-2,CASSPQPSDGYTF,TGTGCCAGCTCACCCCAACCCTCGGATGGCTACACCTTC
TRBV12-2,NA,NA,TRBJ1-1,CASRPGANTEAFF,TGTGCAAGTCGCCCTGGGGCGAACACTGAAGCTTTCTTT
TRBV5-6,TRBD1,NA,TRBJ1-5,CASSEQGRGQPQHF,TGTGCCAGCAGTGAACAGGGGCGAGGTCAGCCCCAGCATTTT
TRBV5-4,TRBD2,NA,TRBJ2-5,CASSYGSGGLQETQYF,TGTGCCAGCAGCTATGGTAGCGGGGGCCTCCAAGAGACCCAGTACTTC
TRBV6-5,NA,NA,TRBJ1-2,CASSYSQNYGYTF,TGTGCCAGCAGTTACTCCCAGAACTATGGCTACACCTTC
TRBV4-3,NA,few,TRBJ1-4,CASSPSGQLGEKLFF,TGCGCCAGCAGCCCCAGCGGACAGTTGGGGGAAAAACTGTTTTTT
TRBV7-8,TRBD2,NA,TRBJ2-7,CASSSALSSGDSYEQYF,TGTGCCAGCAGCTCCGCTCTCTCTAGCGGGGACTCCTACGAGCAGTACTTC
TRBV7-3,TRBD1,NA,TRBJ1-4,CAGRTGRLEKLFF,TGTGCCGGCCGGACAGGGCGTTTAGAAAAACTGTTTTTT
TRBV6-5,NA,NA,TRBJ1-5,CASSAGVREAQHF,TGTGCCAGCAGTGCGGGAGTTAGGGAGGCCCAGCATTTT
TRBV5-6,NA,NA,TRBJ2-3,CASSLLPRGASTDTQYF,TGTGCCAGCAGCTTGCTGCCCCGGGGGGCGAGCACAGATACGCAGTATTTT
TRBV27,TRBD1,NA,TRBJ2-7,CASSFQGAREQYF,TGTGCCAGCAGTTTCCAGGGGGCCAGGGAGCAGTACTTC
TRBV5-1,TRBD1,NA,TRBJ2-7,CASKGGTGVYEQYF,TGCGCCAGCAAAGGAGGGACAGGGGTATACGAGCAGTACTTC
TRBV5-1,NA,NA,TRBJ2-3,CASSGELDPSTDTQYF,TGCGCCAGCAGCGGGGAACTAGACCCTAGCACAGATACGCAGTATTTT
TRBV9,NA,NA,TRBJ1-2,CASSVDYNYGYTF,TGTGCCAGCAGCGTAGATTATAACTATGGCTACACCTTC
TRBV7-6,TRBD1,NA,TRBJ2-7,CASSTGQGYEQYF,TGTGCCAGCAGCACGGGACAGGGCTACGAGCAGTACTTC
TRBV5-4,TRBD1,NA,TRBJ1-3,CASSPAGQGDRNTIYF,TGTGCCAGCAGCCCCGCGGGACAGGGGGATCGAAACACCATATATTTT
TRBV6-6,NA,NA,TRBJ1-2,CASSYSGHNYGYTF,TGTGCCAGCAGTTACTCGGGACATAACTATGGCTACACCTTC
TRBV27,NA,once,TRBJ1-5,CASSLQGAHQPQHF,TGTGCCAGCAGTTTACAGGGTGCCCATCAGCCCCAGCATTTT
TRBV4-1,NA,NA,TRBJ1-2,CASSQGGGRLEGMVYGYTF,TGCGCCAGCAGCCAAGGGGGGGGTCGATTGGAGGGGATGGTGTATGGCTACACCTTC
TRBV7-6,NA,NA,TRBJ1-3,CASSPTGNSPGNTIYF,TGTGCCAGCAGCCCTACGGGGAACAGTCCTGGAAACACCATATATTTT